The clone carrying this T cell receptor (beta chain) was observed many times. Its target is not known. Per the original data handling: It was from CDR3 differences across clinicopathological groups that a distant-metastasis classifier for papillary thyroid cancer was built. TCRdb re-clonotyped the PCR reads via MiXCR. The V and J calls, along with clone size, are taken from TCRdb and not from the paper's own processing. The repertoire has about 59,000 clones, around 15% of them found once; the top ten carry just under 9.5%. Treatment of any kind had been given to no patient before thyroid surgery. The source of the sample is a study of metastatic and nonmetastatic thyroid tumors. Study as a whole: Repertoire comparison spanned blood and tumor or nodule tissue of malignant and benign thyroid patients.

General study points: Malignant tumors reportedly showed significantly higher TCR beta diversity than benign nodules in both blood and tumor.

The sample was blood. The receptor comes from a male donor with papillary thyroid cancer or a benign thyroid nodule (not recorded which). Some clones in this sample may be carry-over from other donors' samples.

Here the CDR3 DNA reads TGTGCCAGCAGCTCCGGTAGTGGGGCGTATGAAAAACTGTTTTTT. Amino acid sequence: CASSSGSGAYEKLFF. This chain links TRBV7-9 with TRBJ1-4, with D maybe TRBD1 (5 bases). CDR3 length: 15 amino acids. V lost 4 bases and J lost 6, with 15 bases in between. From germline, CDR1 is SEHNR and CDR2 FQNEAQ (reference sequence). Using reference TRBV7-9 and TRBJ1-4 for the parts outside the CDR3, the full variable domain is DTGVSQNPRHKITKRGQNVTFRCDPISEHNRLYWYRQTLGQGPEFLTYFQNEAQLEKSRLLSDRFSAERPKGSFSTLEIQRTEQGDSAMYLCASSSGSGAYEKLFFGSGTQLSVL.